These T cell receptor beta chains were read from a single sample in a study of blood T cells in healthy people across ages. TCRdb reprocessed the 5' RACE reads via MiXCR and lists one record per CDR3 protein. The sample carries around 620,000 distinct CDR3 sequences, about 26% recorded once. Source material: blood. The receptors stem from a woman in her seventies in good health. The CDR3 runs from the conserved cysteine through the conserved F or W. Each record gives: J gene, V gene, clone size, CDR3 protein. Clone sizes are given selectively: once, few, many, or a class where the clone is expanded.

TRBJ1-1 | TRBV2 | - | CASSFREGPHTEAFF
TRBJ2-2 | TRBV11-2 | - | CASSPGLALANTGELFF
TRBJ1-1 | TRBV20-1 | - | CSARLPLETEAFF
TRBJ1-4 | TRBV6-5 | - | CASSIGASEKLFF
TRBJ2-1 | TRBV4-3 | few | CASSQTFRDSANEQFF
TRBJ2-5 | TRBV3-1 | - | CASSLRGQLRGETQYF
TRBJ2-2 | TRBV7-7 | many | CASSPMTGNTGELFF
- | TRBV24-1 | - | CATSDLGGTTYNEQFF
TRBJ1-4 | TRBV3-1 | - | CASSQGVQGTDEKLFF
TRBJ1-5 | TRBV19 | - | CASRPGGQSNQPQHF
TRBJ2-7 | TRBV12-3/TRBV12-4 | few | CASSPGRLYEQYF
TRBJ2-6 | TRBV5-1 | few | CASSSGLTSGANVLTF
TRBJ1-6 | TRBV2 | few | CASSDYGLSNSPLHF
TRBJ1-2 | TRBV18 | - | CASSPPTGADYGYTF
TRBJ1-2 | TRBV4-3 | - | CASSQASWGQGASKGYTF